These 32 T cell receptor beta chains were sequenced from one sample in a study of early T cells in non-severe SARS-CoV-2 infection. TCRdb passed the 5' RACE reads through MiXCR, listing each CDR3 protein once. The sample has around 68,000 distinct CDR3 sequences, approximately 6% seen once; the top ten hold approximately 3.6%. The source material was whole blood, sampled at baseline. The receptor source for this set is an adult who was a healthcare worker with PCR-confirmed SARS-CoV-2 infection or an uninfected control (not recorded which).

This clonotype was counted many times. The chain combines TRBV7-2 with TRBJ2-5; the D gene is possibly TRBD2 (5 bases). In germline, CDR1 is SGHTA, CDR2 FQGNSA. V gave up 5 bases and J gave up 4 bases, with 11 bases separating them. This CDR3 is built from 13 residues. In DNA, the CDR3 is TGTGCCAGCAGCCCCCAGAGGGCAGAGACCCAGTACTTC. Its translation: CASSPQRAETQYF.

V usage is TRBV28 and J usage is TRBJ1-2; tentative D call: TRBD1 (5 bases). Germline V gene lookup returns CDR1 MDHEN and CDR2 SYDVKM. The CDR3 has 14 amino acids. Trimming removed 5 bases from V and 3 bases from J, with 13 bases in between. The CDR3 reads CASSPPGQDYGYTF. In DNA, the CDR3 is TGTGCCAGCAGTCCCCCGGGGCAAGACTATGGCTACACCTTC.

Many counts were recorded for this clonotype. CDR3 in amino acids: CASSLRPQGASNEQFF. For the CDR3, the DNA is TGTGCCAGCAGCTTAAGGCCACAGGGGGCGAGCAATGAGCAGTTCTTC. The chain employs TRBV11-2 and TRBJ2-1, with 9 positions matching TRBD1. With 2 bases clipped from V and 6 bases from J, the junction kept 8 bases outside the gene matches. The CDR3 extends over 16 amino acids. Germline V gene sequence: CDR1 SGHAT, CDR2 FQNNGV.

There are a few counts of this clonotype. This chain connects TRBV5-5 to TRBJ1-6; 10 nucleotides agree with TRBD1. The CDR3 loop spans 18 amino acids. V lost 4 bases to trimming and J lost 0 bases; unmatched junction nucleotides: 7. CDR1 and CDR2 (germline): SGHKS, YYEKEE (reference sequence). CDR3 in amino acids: CASSPGQGLASYNSPLHF. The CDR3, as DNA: TGTGCCAGCAGCCCGGGACAGGGGCTAGCCTCCTATAATTCACCCCTCCACTTT. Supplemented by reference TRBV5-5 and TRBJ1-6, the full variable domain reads DAGVTQSPTHLIKTRGQQVTLRCSPISGHKSVSWYQQVLGQGPQFIFQYYEKEERGRGNFPDRFSARQFPNYSSELNVNALLLGDSALYLCASSPGQGLASYNSPLHFGNGTRLTVT.

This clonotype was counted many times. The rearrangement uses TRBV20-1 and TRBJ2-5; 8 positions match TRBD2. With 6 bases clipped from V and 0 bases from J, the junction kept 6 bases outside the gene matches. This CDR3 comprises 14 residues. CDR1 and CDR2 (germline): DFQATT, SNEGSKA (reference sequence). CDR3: CSAPPSGYQETQYF. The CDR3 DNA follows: TGCAGTGCCCCGCCTAGCGGGTACCAAGAGACCCAGTACTTC.

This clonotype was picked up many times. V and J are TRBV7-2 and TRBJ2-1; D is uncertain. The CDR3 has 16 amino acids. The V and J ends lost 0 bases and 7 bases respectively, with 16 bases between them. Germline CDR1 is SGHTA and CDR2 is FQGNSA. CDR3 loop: CASSLAQVASWNEQFF. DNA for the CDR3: TGTGCCAGCAGCTTAGCGCAGGTCGCTTCCTGGAATGAGCAGTTCTTC. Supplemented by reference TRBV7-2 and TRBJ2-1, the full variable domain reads GAGVSQSPSNKVTEKGKDVELRCDPISGHTALYWYRQSLGQGLEFLIYFQGNSAPDKSGLPSDRFSAERTGGSVSTLTIQRTQQEDSAVYLCASSLAQVASWNEQFFGPGTRLTVL.

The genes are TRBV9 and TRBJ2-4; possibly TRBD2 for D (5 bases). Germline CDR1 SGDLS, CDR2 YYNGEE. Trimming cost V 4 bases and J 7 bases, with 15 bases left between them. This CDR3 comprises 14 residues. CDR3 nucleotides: TGTGCCAGCAGCTCACGGGCCCGAGGGAACATTCAGTACTTC. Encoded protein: CASSSRARGNIQYF.

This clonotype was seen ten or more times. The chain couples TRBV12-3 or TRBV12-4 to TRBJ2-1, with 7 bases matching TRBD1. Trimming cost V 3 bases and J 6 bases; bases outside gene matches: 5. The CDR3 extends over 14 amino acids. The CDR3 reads CASSFPYRGNEQFF. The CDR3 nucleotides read TGTGCCAGCAGTTTTCCTTACAGGGGCAATGAGCAGTTCTTC.

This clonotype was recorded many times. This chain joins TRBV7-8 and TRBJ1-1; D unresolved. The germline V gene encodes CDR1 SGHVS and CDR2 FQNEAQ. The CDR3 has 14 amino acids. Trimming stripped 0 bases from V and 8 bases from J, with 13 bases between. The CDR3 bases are TGTGCCAGCAGCTTAGCTGGTTCCATAGGCGAAGCTTTCTTT. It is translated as CASSLAGSIGEAFF. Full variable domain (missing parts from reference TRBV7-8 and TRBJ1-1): GAGVSQSPRYKVAKRGQDVALRCDPISGHVSLFWYQQALGQGPEFLTYFQNEAQLDKSGLPSDRFFAERPEGSVSTLKIQRTQQEDSAVYLCASSLAGSIGEAFFGQGTRLTVV.

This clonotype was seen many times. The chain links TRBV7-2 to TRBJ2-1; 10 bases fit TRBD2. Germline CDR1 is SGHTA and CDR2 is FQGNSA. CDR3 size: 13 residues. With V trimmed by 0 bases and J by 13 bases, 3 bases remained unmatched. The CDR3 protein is CASSLASGRPQFF. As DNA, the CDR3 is TGTGCCAGCAGCTTAGCTAGCGGGAGGCCACAGTTCTTC.

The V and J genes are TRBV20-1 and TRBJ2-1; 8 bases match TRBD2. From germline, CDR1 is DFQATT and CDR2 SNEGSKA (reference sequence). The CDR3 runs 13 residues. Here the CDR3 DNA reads TGCAGCGGTCGGCGGGAGGTAAACAATGAGCAGTTCTTC. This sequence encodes CSGRREVNNEQFF.

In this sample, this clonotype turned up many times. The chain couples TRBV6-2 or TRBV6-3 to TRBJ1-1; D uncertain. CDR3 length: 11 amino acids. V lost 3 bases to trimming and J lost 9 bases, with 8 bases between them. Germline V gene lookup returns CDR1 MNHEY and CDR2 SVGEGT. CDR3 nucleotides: TGTGCCAGCAGTTATACACGTAAAGCTTTCTTT. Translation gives CASSYTRKAFF.

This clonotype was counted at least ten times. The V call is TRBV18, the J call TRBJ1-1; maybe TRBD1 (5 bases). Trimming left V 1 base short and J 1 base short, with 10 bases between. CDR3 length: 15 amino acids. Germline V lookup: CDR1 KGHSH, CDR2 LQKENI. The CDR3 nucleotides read TGTGCCAGCTCACCACGGGACCAGCCGAACACTGAAGCTTTCTTT. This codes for CASSPRDQPNTEAFF.

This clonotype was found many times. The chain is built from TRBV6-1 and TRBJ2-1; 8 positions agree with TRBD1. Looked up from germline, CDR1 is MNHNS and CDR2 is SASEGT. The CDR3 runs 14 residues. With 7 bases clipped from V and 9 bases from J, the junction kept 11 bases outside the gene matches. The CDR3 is CASIGGRGQGEQFF. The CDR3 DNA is TGTGCCAGCATTGGGGGCAGGGGGCAAGGTGAGCAGTTCTTC.

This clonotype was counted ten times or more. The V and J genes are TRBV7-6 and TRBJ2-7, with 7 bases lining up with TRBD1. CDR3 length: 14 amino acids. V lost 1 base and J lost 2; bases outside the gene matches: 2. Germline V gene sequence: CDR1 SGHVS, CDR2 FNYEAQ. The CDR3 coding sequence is TGTGCCAGCAGCTTAGGGGACAGAACCTACGAGCAGTACTTC. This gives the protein CASSLGDRTYEQYF.

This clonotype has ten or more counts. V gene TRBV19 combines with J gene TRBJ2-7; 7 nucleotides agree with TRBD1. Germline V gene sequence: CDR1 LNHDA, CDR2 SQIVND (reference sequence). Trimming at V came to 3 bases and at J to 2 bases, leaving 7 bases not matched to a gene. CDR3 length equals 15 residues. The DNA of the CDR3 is TGTGCCAGTAGTATGAGTTGGGACAGTGCCTACGAGCAGTACTTC. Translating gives CASSMSWDSAYEQYF.

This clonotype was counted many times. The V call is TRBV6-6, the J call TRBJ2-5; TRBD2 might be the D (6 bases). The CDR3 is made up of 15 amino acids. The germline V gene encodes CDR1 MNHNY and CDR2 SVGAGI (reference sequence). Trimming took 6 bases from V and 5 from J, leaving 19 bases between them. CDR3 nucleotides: TGTGCCAGCAGCCCCAGAGGAGGGGCCGGGGAGACCCAGTACTTC. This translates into CASSPRGGAGETQYF.

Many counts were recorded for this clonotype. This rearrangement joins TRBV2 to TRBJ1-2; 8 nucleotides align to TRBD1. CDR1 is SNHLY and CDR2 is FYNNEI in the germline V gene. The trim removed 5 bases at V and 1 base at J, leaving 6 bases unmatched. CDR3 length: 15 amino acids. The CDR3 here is CASSQGQGGNYGYTF. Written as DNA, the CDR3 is TGTGCCAGCAGTCAAGGACAGGGTGGTAACTATGGCTACACCTTC. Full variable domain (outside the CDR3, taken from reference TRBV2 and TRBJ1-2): EPEVTQTPSHQVTQMGQEVILRCVPISNHLYFYWYRQILGQKVEFLVSFYNNEISEKSEIFDDQFSVERPDGSNFTLKIRSTKLEDSAMYFCASSQGQGGNYGYTFGSGTRLTVV.

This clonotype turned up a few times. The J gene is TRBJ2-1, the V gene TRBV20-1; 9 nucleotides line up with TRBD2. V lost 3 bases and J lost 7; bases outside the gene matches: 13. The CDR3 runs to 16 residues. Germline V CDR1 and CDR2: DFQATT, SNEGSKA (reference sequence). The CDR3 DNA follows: TGCAGTGCTAGGCGATCTAGCGGGACGAGCTTTAATGAGCAGTTCTTC. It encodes CSARRSSGTSFNEQFF.

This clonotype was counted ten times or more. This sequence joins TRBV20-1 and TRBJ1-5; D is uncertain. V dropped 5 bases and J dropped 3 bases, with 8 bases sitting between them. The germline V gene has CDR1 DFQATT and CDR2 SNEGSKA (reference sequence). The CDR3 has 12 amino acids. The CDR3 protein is CSAARANQPQHF. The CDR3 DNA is TGCAGTGCTGCAAGGGCCAATCAGCCCCAGCATTTT.

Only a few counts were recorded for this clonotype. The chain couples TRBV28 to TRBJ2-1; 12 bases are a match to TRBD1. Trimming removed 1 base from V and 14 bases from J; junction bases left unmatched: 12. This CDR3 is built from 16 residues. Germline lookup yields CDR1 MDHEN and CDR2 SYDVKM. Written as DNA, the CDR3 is TGTGCCAGCAGTTTATTTGGGACAGGGGGCGAGTCTGGTGAGTTCTTC. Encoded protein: CASSLFGTGGESGEFF.

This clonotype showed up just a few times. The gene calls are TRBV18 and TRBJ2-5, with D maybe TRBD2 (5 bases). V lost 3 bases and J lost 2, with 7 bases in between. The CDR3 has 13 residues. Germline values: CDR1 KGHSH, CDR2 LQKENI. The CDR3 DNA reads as TGTGCCAGCTCACCGACGGGGCAAGAGACCCAGTACTTC. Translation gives CASSPTGQETQYF.

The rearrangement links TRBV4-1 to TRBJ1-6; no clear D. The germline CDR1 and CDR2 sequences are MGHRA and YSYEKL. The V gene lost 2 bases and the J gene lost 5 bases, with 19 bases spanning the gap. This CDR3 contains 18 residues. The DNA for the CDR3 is TGCGCCAGCAGCCAACTTCTCCCCTTGGGAGGAAATAATTCACCCCTCCACTTT. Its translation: CASSQLLPLGGNNSPLHF.

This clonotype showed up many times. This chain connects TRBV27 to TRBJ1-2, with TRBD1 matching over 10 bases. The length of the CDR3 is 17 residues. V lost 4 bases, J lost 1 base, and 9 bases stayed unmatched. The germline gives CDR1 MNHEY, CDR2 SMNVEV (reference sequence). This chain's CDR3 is CASSSTGTGASNYGYTF. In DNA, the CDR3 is TGTGCCAGCAGTTCCACGGGGACAGGGGCTAGTAACTATGGCTACACCTTC.

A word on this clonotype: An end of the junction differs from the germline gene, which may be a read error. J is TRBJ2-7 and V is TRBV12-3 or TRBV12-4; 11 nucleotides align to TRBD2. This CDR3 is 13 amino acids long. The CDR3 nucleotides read TGTGCCAGCAGCTTAGCGGGAGGGTGGGAGCAGTACTTC. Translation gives CASSLAGGWEQYF.

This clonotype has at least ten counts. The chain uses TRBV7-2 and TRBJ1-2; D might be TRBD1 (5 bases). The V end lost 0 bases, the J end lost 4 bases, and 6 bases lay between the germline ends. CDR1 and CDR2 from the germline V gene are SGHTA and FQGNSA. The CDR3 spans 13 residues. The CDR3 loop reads CASSLADSYGYTF. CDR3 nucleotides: TGTGCCAGCAGCTTAGCCGACAGCTATGGCTACACCTTC.

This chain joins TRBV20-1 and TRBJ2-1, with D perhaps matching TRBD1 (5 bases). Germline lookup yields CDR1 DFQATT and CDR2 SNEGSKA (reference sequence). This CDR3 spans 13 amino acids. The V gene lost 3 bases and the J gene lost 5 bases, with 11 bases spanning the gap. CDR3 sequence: CSARGWGDNEQFF. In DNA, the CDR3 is TGCAGTGCTAGGGGGTGGGGCGACAATGAGCAGTTCTTC.

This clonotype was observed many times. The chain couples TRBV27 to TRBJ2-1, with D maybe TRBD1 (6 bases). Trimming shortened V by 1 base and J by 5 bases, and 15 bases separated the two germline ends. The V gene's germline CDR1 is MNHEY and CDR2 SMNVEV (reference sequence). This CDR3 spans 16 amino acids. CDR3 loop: CASSLLFRGLHNEQFF. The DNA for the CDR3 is TGTGCCAGCAGTTTATTATTCAGGGGTCTACACAATGAGCAGTTCTTC.

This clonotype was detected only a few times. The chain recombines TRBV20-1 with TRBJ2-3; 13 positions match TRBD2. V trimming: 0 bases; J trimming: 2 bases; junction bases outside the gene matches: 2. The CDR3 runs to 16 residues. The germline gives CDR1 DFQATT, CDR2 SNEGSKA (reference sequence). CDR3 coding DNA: TGCAGTGCTAGAGATGGACTAGCGGGAGACACAGATACGCAGTATTTT. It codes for CSARDGLAGDTDTQYF.

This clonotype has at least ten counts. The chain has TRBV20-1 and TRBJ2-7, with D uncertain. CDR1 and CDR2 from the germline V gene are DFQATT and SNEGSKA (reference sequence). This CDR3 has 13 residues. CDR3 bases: TGCAGGGCCATTACTCTACGAATGTGCCAGCAGTACTTC. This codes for CRAITLRMCQQYF.

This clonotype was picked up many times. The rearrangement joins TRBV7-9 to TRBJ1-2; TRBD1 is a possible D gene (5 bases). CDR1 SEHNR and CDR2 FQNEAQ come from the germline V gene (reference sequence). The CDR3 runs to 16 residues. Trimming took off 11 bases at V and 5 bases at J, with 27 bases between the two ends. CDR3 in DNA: TGTGCCGGAACACGAAGGGGAATAAACGGGATATATGGCTACACCTTC. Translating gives CAGTRRGINGIYGYTF.

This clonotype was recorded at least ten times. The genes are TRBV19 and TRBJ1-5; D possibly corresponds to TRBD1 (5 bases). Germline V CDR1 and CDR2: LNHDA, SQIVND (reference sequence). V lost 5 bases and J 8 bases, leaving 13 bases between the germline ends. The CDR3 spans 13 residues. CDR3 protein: CASSDTGREPQHF. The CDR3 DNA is TGTGCCAGTAGTGATACAGGTCGCGAGCCCCAGCATTTT.